The 27 T cell receptor beta chains below were found in one sample sequenced in a study of blood T cell repertoires in COVID-19 (dated by TCRdb to about 2020). Library preparation used the immunoSEQ multiplex PCR assay. TCRdb retrieved this table from immuneACCESS and kept in-frame rearrangements only. Not all clones are present; in checked studies, unresolved V genes account for under half, and no reason is known for the remainder. The sample table lists under 300,000 clones, approximately 82% of them with a count of one. The top ten clones comprise nearly 5% of the sample. Sequenced sample: peripheral blood. The receptors shown here come from a woman of 80 years or more with active or convalescent COVID-19.

The rearrangement joins TRBV5-6 to TRBJ1-3; the D is unclear. The CDR3 has 16 residues. V lost 1 base and J lost 0, with 11 bases in between. Germline V gene lookup returns CDR1 SGHDT and CDR2 YYEEEE. The CDR3 loop reads CASSLRFASSGNTIYF. In nucleotides, the CDR3 is TGTGCCAGCAGCTTGCGTTTCGCGAGCTCTGGAAACACCATATATTTT.

V is TRBV28 and J is TRBJ1-5, with D possibly being TRBD1 (5 bases). Germline values: CDR1 MDHEN, CDR2 SYDVKM. The V end lost 6 bases, the J end lost 3 bases, and 15 bases lay between the germline ends. The CDR3 is 15 amino acids. CDR3 sequence (DNA): TGTGCCAGCAGCCAGGACCTTGGGGCCAATCAGCCCCAGCATTTT. Protein sequence: CASSQDLGANQPQHF.

The genes are TRBV30 and TRBJ1-2, with TRBD1 identical over 10 bases. V shed 4 bases and J 4 bases; nucleotides not matched to a gene: 12. Germline loops: CDR1 GTSNPN, CDR2 SVGIG (reference sequence). The CDR3 loop spans 16 amino acids. The CDR3 reads CAWKLRQGAIRYGYTF. The DNA for the CDR3 is TGTGCCTGGAAGCTAAGACAGGGGGCAATACGCTATGGCTACACCTTC. Variable domain in full (rest from reference TRBV30 and TRBJ1-2): SQTIHQWPATLVQPVGSPLSLECTVEGTSNPNLYWYRQAAGRGLQLLFYSVGIGQISSEVPQNLSASRPQDRQFILSSKKLLLSDSGFYLCAWKLRQGAIRYGYTFGSGTRLTVV.

The rearrangement joins TRBV10-1 to TRBJ2-1; D might be TRBD2 (5 bases). V lost 5 bases and J 10 bases, leaving 15 bases between the germline ends. CDR3 length: 13 residues. Germline CDR1 reads WNHNN; CDR2 reads SYGVQD (reference sequence). In nucleotides, the CDR3 is TGCGCCAGCAGTAGGGTCCCGGGATTCGAGCAGTTCTTC. Its translation: CASSRVPGFEQFF.

The sample holds one count of this clone. This chain uses TRBV2 with TRBJ1-3, with D unclear. This CDR3 contains 14 residues. V dropped 6 bases and J dropped 0 bases, with 9 bases sitting between them. CDR1 is SNHLY and CDR2 is FYNNEI in the germline V gene. DNA of the CDR3: TGTGCCAGCAGGGGAGGGTCCTCTGGAAACACCATATATTTT. This translates into CASRGGSSGNTIYF.

The chain couples TRBV5-5 to TRBJ1-5; maybe TRBD1 (5 bases). This CDR3 comprises 13 residues. Trimming left V 6 bases short and J 5 bases short, with 12 bases between. Germline CDR1 SGHKS, CDR2 YYEKEE (reference sequence). As DNA, the CDR3 is TGTGCCAGCACCATGGGAGGGGATCAGCCCCAGCATTTT. Its protein product is CASTMGGDQPQHF.

This sequence joins TRBV27 and TRBJ2-1; D gene uncertain. V lost 3 bases and J lost 7, with 10 bases in between. Germline assignment: CDR1 MNHEY and CDR2 SMNVEV (reference sequence). This CDR3 is built from 13 residues. This chain's CDR3 is CASSFRLGNEQFF. CDR3 nucleotides: TGTGCCAGCAGTTTTCGGCTAGGAAATGAGCAGTTCTTC.

This clone appeared once. This rearrangement joins TRBV7-9 to TRBJ2-5; D is possibly TRBD1 (6 bases). V lost 5 bases and J lost 2, with 18 bases in between. This CDR3 is built from 16 residues. The germline V gene has CDR1 SEHNR and CDR2 FQNEAQ (reference sequence). This CDR3 reads CASSARGWTAQETQYF. The CDR3 nucleotides read TGTGCCAGCAGCGCTAGGGGGTGGACAGCTCAAGAGACCCAGTACTTC.

This clone was detected once. The chain combines TRBV20-1 with TRBJ1-2; no definite D call. This CDR3 is 12 amino acids long. V lost 3 bases to trimming and J lost 5 bases, with 10 bases between them. The germline V gene encodes CDR1 DFQATT and CDR2 SNEGSKA (reference sequence). The CDR3 sequence: CSASVQSYGYTF. The CDR3 DNA reads as TGCAGTGCTAGTGTACAGAGTTATGGCTACACCTTC.

The chain carries TRBV27 and TRBJ1-6, with a tentative D call TRBD1 (6 bases). The V and J ends lost 3 bases and 9 bases respectively, with 12 bases between them. There are 14 residues in the CDR3. Germline V gene lookup returns CDR1 MNHEY and CDR2 SMNVEV (reference sequence). In DNA, the CDR3 is TGTGCCAGCAGTTTCACGACAGGACCTTCACCCCTCCACTTT. It is translated as CASSFTTGPSPLHF.

V usage is TRBV5-1 and J usage is TRBJ2-3; 11 nucleotides align to TRBD2. Germline-derived CDR1 and CDR2 are SGHRS and YFSETQ. This CDR3 contains 18 residues. Trimming at V came to 0 bases and at J to 4 bases, leaving 10 bases not matched to a gene. The CDR3 sequence is CASSLGGTSGGGADTQYF. In nucleotides, the CDR3 is TGCGCCAGCAGCTTGGGTGGGACTAGCGGAGGGGGGGCAGATACGCAGTATTTT.

The V and J genes are TRBV27 and TRBJ1-1, with a weak D call TRBD1 (5 bases). Germline V gives CDR1 MNHEY, CDR2 SMNVEV (reference sequence). The CDR3 covers 14 residues. Trimming removed 7 bases at V and 4 bases at J, with 16 bases between. Here the CDR3 DNA reads TGTGCCAGCACTAGGGAGGGGAGGGGCACTGAAGCTTTCTTT. It codes for CASTREGRGTEAFF.

The count of this clone is one. The chain carries TRBV5-6 and TRBJ2-1; D is unclear. The V gene's germline CDR1 is SGHDT and CDR2 YYEEEE. Trimming removed 1 base at V and 0 bases at J, with 8 bases between. CDR3 size: 15 residues. This CDR3 is CASSLRVSSYNEQFF. CDR3 in DNA: TGTGCCAGCAGCTTGAGAGTGAGCTCCTACAATGAGCAGTTCTTC.

This clone has only one observation. The V call is TRBV29-1, the J call TRBJ1-6, with D possibly being TRBD1 (5 bases). CDR3 length: 13 amino acids. The germline V and J ends were trimmed by 4 bases and 4 bases, with 8 bases remaining between them. CDR1 is SQVTM and CDR2 is ANQGSEA in the germline V gene. The CDR3 loop is CSVARDYNSPLHF. The CDR3 DNA follows: TGCAGCGTTGCCAGGGATTATAATTCACCCCTCCACTTT.

The rearrangement joins TRBV6-5 to TRBJ1-1; tentative D call: TRBD1 (6 bases). Trimming took off 6 bases at V and 0 bases at J, with 11 bases between the two ends. Germline V gives CDR1 MNHEY, CDR2 SVGAGI. This CDR3 is 14 amino acids long. Here the CDR3 reads CASRGQLVNTEAFF. The CDR3 DNA is TGTGCCAGCAGAGGACAGCTAGTGAACACTGAAGCTTTCTTT.

This chain joins TRBV27 and TRBJ2-5; TRBD1 is a possible D gene (6 bases). The germline CDR1 and CDR2 sequences are MNHEY and SMNVEV (reference sequence). The CDR3 consists of 14 residues. V dropped 6 bases and J dropped 1 base, with 12 bases sitting between them. The CDR3, as DNA: TGTGCCAGCAGCCGTACAGGGATCCAAGAGACCCAGTACTTC. Its protein is CASSRTGIQETQYF.

V usage is TRBV2 and J usage is TRBJ1-2; TRBD1 agrees at 9 bases. CDR1 and CDR2 (germline): SNHLY, FYNNEI. J was trimmed by 0 bases and V by 6 bases; bases with no gene match: 2. CDR3 length: 14 residues. The DNA of the CDR3 is TGTGCCAGCAGAACAGGGGGCTCTAACTATGGCTACACCTTC. This sequence encodes CASRTGGSNYGYTF.

The chain combines TRBV7-2 with TRBJ2-7; D is unresolved. The CDR3 is 15 amino acids. Germline CDR1 and CDR2: SGHTA and FQGNSA. V was clipped by 0 bases and J by 2 bases, with 11 bases between them. DNA for the CDR3: TGTGCCAGCAGCTTAGCGCGGCTCAATACCTACGAGCAGTACTTC. Its translation: CASSLARLNTYEQYF.

The CDR3 here is CASGGQGGTEAFF. DNA of the CDR3: TGTGCCAGCGGGGGACAGGGTGGTACTGAAGCTTTCTTT. The V gene is TRBV2, the J gene TRBJ1-1; 9 positions match TRBD1. V lost 8 bases, J lost 5 bases, and 6 bases stayed unmatched. Germline values: CDR1 SNHLY, CDR2 FYNNEI. The CDR3 has 13 residues.

The chain recombines TRBV28 with TRBJ1-4, with D unclear. The CDR3 runs to 12 residues. CDR1 MDHEN and CDR2 SYDVKM come from the germline V gene. Trimming pared 7 bases from V and 5 bases from J, leaving 8 bases between. This CDR3 is CASTQLNEKLFF. The CDR3 nucleotides are TGTGCCAGCACACAGTTGAATGAAAAACTGTTTTTT.

The J gene is TRBJ2-1, the V gene TRBV19; D remains unclear. The CDR3 has 11 residues. Trimming took off 5 bases at V and 12 bases at J, with 11 bases between the two ends. The germline V gene has CDR1 LNHDA and CDR2 SQIVND (reference sequence). CDR3 in DNA: TGTGCCAGTAGTTTTAATTTTCGGCAGTTCTTC. As protein: CASSFNFRQFF.

The V gene is TRBV5-1, the J gene TRBJ1-5; 9 nucleotides match TRBD1. CDR1 and CDR2 from the germline V gene are SGHRS and YFSETQ. Germline trimming cut 4 bases from V and 6 bases from J; bases unmatched to any gene: 5. The CDR3 sequence is 14 residues long. The CDR3 sequence is CASSPDRGGQPQHF. The CDR3 nucleotides are TGCGCCAGCAGCCCGGACAGGGGAGGTCAGCCCCAGCATTTT.

The rearrangement joins TRBV28 to TRBJ1-1; TRBD1 might be the D (5 bases). V dropped 7 bases and J dropped 0 bases, with 9 bases sitting between them. Germline V gene sequence: CDR1 MDHEN, CDR2 SYDVKM. CDR3 length: 13 amino acids. The CDR3, as DNA: TGTGCCAGCACGGGGGAATTGAACACTGAAGCTTTCTTT. The encoded protein is CASTGELNTEAFF.

The CDR3 nucleotides read TGTGCCGCAGGGGGACAGGGAAATTCACCCCTCCACTTT. Its protein is CAAGGQGNSPLHF. The chain has TRBV30 and TRBJ1-6, with TRBD1 identical over 9 bases. In germline, CDR1 is GTSNPN, CDR2 SVGIG (reference sequence). V was pared by 8 bases and J by 7 bases, with 6 bases of the junction left unmatched. This CDR3 contains 13 residues. The full variable domain, in which reference TRBV30 and TRBJ1-6 provide the parts outside the CDR3, is SQTIHQWPATLVQPVGSPLSLECTVEGTSNPNLYWYRQAAGRGLQLLFYSVGIGQISSEVPQNLSASRPQDRQFILSSKKLLLSDSGFYLCAAGGQGNSPLHFGNGTRLTVT.

The J gene is TRBJ1-3, the V gene TRBV18; a possible D gene is TRBD1 (6 bases). In germline, CDR1 is KGHSH, CDR2 LQKENI. V gave up 3 bases and J gave up 0 bases, with 15 bases separating them. CDR3 length: 17 residues. The CDR3 DNA reads TGTGCCAGCTCACCGACGACAGGCTTCCCCTCTGGAAACACCATATATTTT. It codes for CASSPTTGFPSGNTIYF.

The rearrangement links TRBV19 to TRBJ2-3, with a tentative D call TRBD1 (6 bases). V dropped 3 bases and J dropped 4 bases, with 11 bases sitting between them. Germline loops: CDR1 LNHDA, CDR2 SQIVND (reference sequence). The CDR3 runs to 14 residues. The CDR3 spells CASSMGRGADTQYF. CDR3 DNA: TGTGCCAGTAGTATGGGCAGGGGAGCAGATACGCAGTATTTT.

The J gene is TRBJ2-7, the V gene TRBV2; no clear D gene. The CDR3 has 13 residues. V was shortened by 3 bases and J by 3 bases, with 9 bases between the two germline ends. Germline V gives CDR1 SNHLY, CDR2 FYNNEI. In nucleotides, the CDR3 is TGTGCCAGCAGTGAGTCAGTATACTACGAGCAGTACTTC. This codes for CASSESVYYEQYF.